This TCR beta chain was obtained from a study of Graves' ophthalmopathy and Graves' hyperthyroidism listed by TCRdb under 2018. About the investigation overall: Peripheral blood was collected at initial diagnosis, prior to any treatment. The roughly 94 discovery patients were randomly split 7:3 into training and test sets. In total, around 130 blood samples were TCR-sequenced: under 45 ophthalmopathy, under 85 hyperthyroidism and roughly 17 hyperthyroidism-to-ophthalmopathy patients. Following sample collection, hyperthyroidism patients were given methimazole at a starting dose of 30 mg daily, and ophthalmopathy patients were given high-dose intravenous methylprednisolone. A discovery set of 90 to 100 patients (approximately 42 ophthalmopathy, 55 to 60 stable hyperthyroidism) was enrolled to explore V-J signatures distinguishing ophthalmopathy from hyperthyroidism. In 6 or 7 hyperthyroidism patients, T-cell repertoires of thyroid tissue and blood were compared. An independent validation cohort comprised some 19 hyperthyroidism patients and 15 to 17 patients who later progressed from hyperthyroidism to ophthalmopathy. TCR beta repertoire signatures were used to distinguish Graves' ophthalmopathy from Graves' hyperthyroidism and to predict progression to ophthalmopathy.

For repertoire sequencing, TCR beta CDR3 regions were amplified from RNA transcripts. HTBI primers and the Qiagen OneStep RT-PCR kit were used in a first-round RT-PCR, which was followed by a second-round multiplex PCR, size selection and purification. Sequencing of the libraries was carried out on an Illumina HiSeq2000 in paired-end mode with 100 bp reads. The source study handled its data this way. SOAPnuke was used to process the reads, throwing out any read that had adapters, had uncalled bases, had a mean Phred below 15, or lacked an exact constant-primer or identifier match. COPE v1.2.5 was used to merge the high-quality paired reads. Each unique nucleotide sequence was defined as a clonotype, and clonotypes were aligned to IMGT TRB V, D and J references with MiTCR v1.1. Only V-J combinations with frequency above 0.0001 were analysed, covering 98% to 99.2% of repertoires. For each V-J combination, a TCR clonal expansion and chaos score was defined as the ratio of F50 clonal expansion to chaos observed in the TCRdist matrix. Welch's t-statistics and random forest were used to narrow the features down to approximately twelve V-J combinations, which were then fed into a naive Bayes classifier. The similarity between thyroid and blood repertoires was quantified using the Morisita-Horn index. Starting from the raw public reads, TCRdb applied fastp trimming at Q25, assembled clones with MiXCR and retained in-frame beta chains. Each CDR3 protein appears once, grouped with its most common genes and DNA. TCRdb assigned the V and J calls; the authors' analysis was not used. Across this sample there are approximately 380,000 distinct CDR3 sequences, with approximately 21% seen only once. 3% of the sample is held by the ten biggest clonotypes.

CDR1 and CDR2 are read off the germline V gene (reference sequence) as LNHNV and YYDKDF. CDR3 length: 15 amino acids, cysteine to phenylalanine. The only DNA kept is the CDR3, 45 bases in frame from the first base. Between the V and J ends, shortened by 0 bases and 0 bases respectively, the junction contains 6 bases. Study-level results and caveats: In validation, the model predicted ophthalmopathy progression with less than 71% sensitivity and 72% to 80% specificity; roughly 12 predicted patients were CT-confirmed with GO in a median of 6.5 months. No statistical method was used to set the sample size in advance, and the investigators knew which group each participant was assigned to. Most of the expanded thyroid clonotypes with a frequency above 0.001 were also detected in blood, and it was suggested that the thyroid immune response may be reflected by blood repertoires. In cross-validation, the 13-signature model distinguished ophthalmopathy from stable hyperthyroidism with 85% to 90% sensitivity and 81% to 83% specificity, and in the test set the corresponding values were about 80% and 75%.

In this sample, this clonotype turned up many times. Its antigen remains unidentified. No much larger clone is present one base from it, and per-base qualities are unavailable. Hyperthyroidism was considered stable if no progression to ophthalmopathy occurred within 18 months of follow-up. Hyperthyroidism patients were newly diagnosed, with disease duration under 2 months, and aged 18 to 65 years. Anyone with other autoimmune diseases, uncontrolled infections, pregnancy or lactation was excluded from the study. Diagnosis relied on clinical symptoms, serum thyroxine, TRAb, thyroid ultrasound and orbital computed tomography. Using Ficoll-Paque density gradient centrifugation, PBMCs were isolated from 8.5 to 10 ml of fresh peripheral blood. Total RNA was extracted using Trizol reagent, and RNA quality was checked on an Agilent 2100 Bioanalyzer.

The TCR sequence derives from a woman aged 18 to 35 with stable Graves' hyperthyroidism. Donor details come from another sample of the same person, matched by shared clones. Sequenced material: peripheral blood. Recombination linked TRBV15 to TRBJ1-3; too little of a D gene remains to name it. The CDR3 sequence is CATSREYGSGNTIYF. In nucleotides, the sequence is TGTGCCACCAGCAGAGAATACGGCTCTGGAAACACCATATATTTT.